These 23 T cell receptor beta chains share one sample of origin, sequenced in a study of T-cell reconstitution after alpha-beta-depleted transplantation in children. Unique molecular identifiers featured in how the TCRbeta library was prepared. Each CDR3 protein gets one entry after TCRdb re-called the PCR reads with MiXCR. The table includes 200,000 to 250,000 distinct CDR3 sequences, approximately 11% detected once. The sample was PBMCs, taken before TCRalphabeta/CD19-depleted stem cell transplant. These receptor sequences come from a child younger than two with acute myeloid leukemia, due to receive a stem cell transplant.

This clonotype appeared many times. The J gene is TRBJ1-4, the V gene TRBV19; 9 bases are a match to TRBD1. V shed 5 bases and J 8 bases; nucleotides not matched to a gene: 9. Germline values: CDR1 LNHDA, CDR2 SQIVND (reference sequence). CDR3 length: 15 amino acids. The CDR3 loop is CASSPIGTGSEKLFF. The CDR3 region has the DNA TGTGCCAGTAGTCCCATCGGGACAGGGAGCGAAAAACTGTTTTTT.

Many counts were recorded for this clonotype. The rearrangement joins TRBV3-1 to TRBJ2-2; tentative D call: TRBD1 (6 bases). Germline V gene lookup returns CDR1 LGHDT and CDR2 YNNKEL (reference sequence). Trimming took off 4 bases at V and 7 bases at J, with 13 bases between the two ends. This CDR3 region has 14 residues. CDR3 bases: TGTGCCAGCAGCCCACGACAGGACGGCGGGGAGCTGTTTTTT. Its translation: CASSPRQDGGELFF.

This clonotype was seen repeatedly, ten times or more. The chain joins TRBV18 to TRBJ1-1; D may be TRBD1 (5 bases). This CDR3 comprises 15 residues. The V gene's germline CDR1 is KGHSH and CDR2 LQKENI. Trimming pared 4 bases from V and 3 bases from J, leaving 15 bases between. CDR3 bases: TGTGCCAGCTCACGGCGGCAGGGAGGCGACACTGAAGCTTTCTTT. Protein: CASSRRQGGDTEAFF.

This clonotype was counted ten times or more. This rearrangement joins TRBV12-3 or TRBV12-4 to TRBJ2-2; weak D call: TRBD1 (6 bases). Trimming cost V 4 bases and J 5 bases, with 11 bases left between them. CDR3 length: 14 residues. In DNA, the CDR3 is TGTGCCAGCAGTTGGACAACAGGGACCGGGGAGCTGTTTTTT. Translated: CASSWTTGTGELFF.

This clonotype was seen many times. The V and J genes are TRBV28 and TRBJ1-4; TRBD1 aligns across 9 bases. V lost 5 bases, J lost 3 bases, and 7 bases stayed unmatched. Per the germline V gene, CDR1 is MDHEN and CDR2 is SYDVKM. The CDR3 is made up of 16 amino acids. The CDR3 nucleotides read TGTGCCAGCAGTGAACAGGGGGCGGCGGCTAATGAAAAACTGTTTTTT. It translates to CASSEQGAAANEKLFF. The variable domain in full, with the rest retrieved from reference TRBV28 and TRBJ1-4, is DVKVTQSSRYLVKRTGEKVFLECVQDMDHENMFWYRQDPGLGLRLIYFSYDVKMKEKGDIPEGYSVSREKKERFSLILESASTNQTSMYLCASSEQGAAANEKLFFGSGTQLSVL.

This clonotype turned up a few times. A much larger clone differs by one base, so this may be a read error. V usage is TRBV24-1 and J usage is TRBJ1-2; D is ambiguous. Germline V gene sequence: CDR1 KGHDR, CDR2 SFDVKD. The CDR3 runs to 14 residues. CDR3: CATSEAGGNYGDTF. DNA for the CDR3: TGTGCCACCAGTGAGGCCGGAGGGAACTATGGCGACACCTTC.

This clonotype was counted at least ten times. The chain has TRBV29-1 and TRBJ2-2; 7 bases fit TRBD1. The trim removed 3 bases at V and 1 base at J, leaving 2 bases unmatched. The CDR3 spans 14 residues. Looked up from germline, CDR1 is SQVTM and CDR2 is ANQGSEA. CDR3 in amino acids: CSVEPGGNTGELFF. In DNA, the CDR3 is TGCAGCGTTGAGCCAGGGGGGAACACCGGGGAGCTGTTTTTT.

This clonotype was seen many times. The chain has TRBV12-3 or TRBV12-4 and TRBJ2-1, with 9 bases identical to TRBD2. This CDR3 spans 15 amino acids. Trimming cost V 6 bases and J 3 bases; bases outside gene matches: 6. The CDR3 sequence: CASRPASGDYNEQFF. DNA of the CDR3: TGTGCCAGCAGGCCTGCTAGCGGGGACTACAATGAGCAGTTCTTC.

There are many counts of this clonotype. The J gene is TRBJ2-3, the V gene TRBV5-5; no firm D call. In germline, CDR1 is SGHKS, CDR2 YYEKEE (reference sequence). V dropped 6 bases and J dropped 5 bases, with 10 bases sitting between them. This CDR3 comprises 12 residues. In DNA, the CDR3 is TGTGCCAGCACTGCCCTCGGAGATACGCAGTATTTT. Protein: CASTALGDTQYF. Supplemented by reference TRBV5-5 and TRBJ2-3, the full variable domain reads DAGVTQSPTHLIKTRGQQVTLRCSPISGHKSVSWYQQVLGQGPQFIFQYYEKEERGRGNFPDRFSARQFPNYSSELNVNALLLGDSALYLCASTALGDTQYFGPGTRLTVL.

This clonotype was found many times. The chain employs TRBV28 and TRBJ2-2; D may be TRBD1 (6 bases). Trimming took off 7 bases at V and 5 bases at J, with 17 bases between the two ends. Germline CDR1 is MDHEN and CDR2 is SYDVKM. The CDR3 contains 15 residues. The CDR3 protein is CASTTGDRRTGELFF. CDR3 bases: TGTGCCAGCACTACTGGAGACAGGAGGACCGGGGAGCTGTTTTTT.

This clonotype was seen ten or more times. This chain links TRBV20-1 with TRBJ2-7; 10 bases map to TRBD1. CDR1 and CDR2 from the germline V gene are DFQATT and SNEGSKA (reference sequence). The V segment lost 1 base and the J segment 2 bases; nucleotides outside the gene matches: 2. The CDR3 is 14 residues long. The DNA for the CDR3 is TGCAGTGCTAGAGGACAGGGGGCCACCTACGAGCAGTACTTC. Amino acids: CSARGQGATYEQYF.

On this clonotype itself: A much larger clone lies a single base off, so this may be a read error. This chain uses TRBV20-1 with TRBJ2-7; D tentatively reads TRBD1 or TRBD2 (5 bases each). CDR3 length: 13 amino acids. From germline, CDR1 is DFQATT and CDR2 SNEGSKA (reference sequence). CDR3 residues: CNASRDQTYEQYF. DNA of the CDR3: TGCAATGCTAGTAGGGACCAAACCTACGAGCAGTACTTC.

This clonotype was detected ten times or more. The CDR3 sequence: CASSLGQGYYEQYF. The CDR3 region has the DNA TGTGCCAGCAGCCTGGGACAGGGCTACTACGAGCAGTACTTC. The gene calls are TRBV28 and TRBJ2-7; 9 bases agree with TRBD1. The CDR3 length is 14 residues. The V and J ends lost 6 bases and 3 bases, in that order; junction bases with no gene match: 6. Germline loops: CDR1 MDHEN, CDR2 SYDVKM.

With regard to this clonotype: A much larger clone lies one base from this, so it may be a read error. The chain recombines TRBV5-1 with TRBJ1-2; 7 positions match TRBD1. The CDR3 sequence is 14 residues long. The germline V gene encodes CDR1 SGHRS and CDR2 YFSETQ. CDR3 in DNA: TGCGCCAGCAGCCTGGAGGGGGCCGGACATGGCGACACCTTC. Protein sequence: CASSLEGAGHGDTF.

This clonotype appeared many times. This chain joins TRBV7-9 and TRBJ2-7; weak D call: TRBD2 (5 bases). CDR3 length: 14 residues. The germline V gene encodes CDR1 SEHNR and CDR2 FQNEAQ (reference sequence). V gave up 2 bases and J gave up 3 bases, with 11 bases separating them. The CDR3: CASSLREKNYEQYF. CDR3 nucleotides: TGTGCCAGCAGCTTAAGGGAGAAGAACTACGAGCAGTACTTC.

This clonotype was seen more than once but under ten times. The V call is TRBV4-2, the J call TRBJ1-1, with D unresolved. Per germline, CDR1 LGHNA and CDR2 YNFKEQ. The CDR3 has 14 residues. V was pared by 5 bases and J by 1 base, with 11 bases between. The CDR3 sequence is CASSKRTANTEAFF. As DNA, the CDR3 is TGTGCCAGCAGCAAGAGGACGGCGAACACTGAAGCTTTCTTT.

In its sample, this clonotype was seen many times. The chain has TRBV29-1 and TRBJ2-2; D uncertain. Deletions cut 2 bases from V and 0 bases from J, with 7 bases between. Per the germline V gene, CDR1 is SQVTM and CDR2 is ANQGSEA. This CDR3 comprises 14 residues. This CDR3 reads CSVEPTANTGELFF. In nucleotides, the CDR3 is TGCAGCGTTGAACCGACCGCGAACACCGGGGAGCTGTTTTTT.

This clonotype was recorded many times. V and J are TRBV18 and TRBJ2-7, with TRBD2 matching over 14 bases. The junction had 1 base not matched to a gene; V was cut back by 0 bases and J by 3 bases. The V gene's germline CDR1 is KGHSH and CDR2 LQKENI. CDR3 length equals 16 residues. As DNA, the CDR3 is TGTGCCAGCTCACCACCGGGACTAGCGGGAGTCTACGAGCAGTACTTC. Encoded protein: CASSPPGLAGVYEQYF. Filled out from reference TRBV18 and TRBJ2-7, the complete variable domain reads NAGVMQNPRHLVRRRGQEARLRCSPMKGHSHVYWYRQLPEEGLKFMVYLQKENIIDESGMPKERFSAEFPKEGPSILRIQQVVRGDSAAYFCASSPPGLAGVYEQYFGPGTRLTVT.

The chain combines TRBV13 with TRBJ2-3; D not certain. CDR1 is PRHDT and CDR2 is FYEKMQ in the germline V gene (reference sequence). This CDR3 has 14 residues. V was trimmed by 8 bases and J by 2 bases, leaving 14 bases between them. CDR3 sequence reads: CASGPGPTTDTQYF. The DNA for the CDR3 is TGTGCCAGCGGCCCCGGGCCTACCACAGATACGCAGTATTTT.

This clonotype was seen at least ten times. The V gene is TRBV28, the J gene TRBJ2-7; the D gene could be TRBD1 or TRBD2 (5 bases each). Trimming left V 5 bases short and J 2 bases short, with 16 bases between. Germline-derived CDR1 and CDR2 are MDHEN and SYDVKM. The CDR3 has 15 residues. Written as DNA, the CDR3 is TGTGCCAGCAGTCCCGGGGCAGCCTGGCCCTACGAGCAGTACTTC. Translated: CASSPGAAWPYEQYF.

This clonotype was recorded many times. The V and J genes are TRBV5-1 and TRBJ1-2; D is unresolved. In germline, CDR1 is SGHRS, CDR2 YFSETQ. This CDR3 spans 11 amino acids. V was shortened by 0 bases and J by 8 bases, with 5 bases between the two germline ends. CDR3 coding DNA: TGCGCCAGCAGCTTGGATGGCGGCTACACCTTC. Protein product: CASSLDGGYTF.

This clonotype was seen a handful of times. The chain links TRBV19 to TRBJ2-5; D unresolved. The length of the CDR3 is 13 residues. Germline CDR1 and CDR2: LNHDA and SQIVND (reference sequence). Trimming pared 3 bases from V and 5 bases from J, leaving 10 bases between. Here the CDR3 reads CASSMVRRETQYF. The CDR3 nucleotides are TGTGCCAGTAGTATGGTTCGTCGGGAGACCCAGTACTTC. The whole variable domain, remainder taken from reference TRBV19 and TRBJ2-5, is DGGITQSPKYLFRKEGQNVTLSCEQNLNHDAMYWYRQDPGQGLRLIYYSQIVNDFQKGDIAEGYSVSREKKESFPLTVTSAQKNPTAFYLCASSMVRRETQYFGPGTRLLVL.

This clonotype has a count of ten or more. The CDR3 nucleotides read TGCAGTGGGACGCGACTAGCGGGCTACAATGAGCAGTTCTTC. Protein product: CSGTRLAGYNEQFF. This chain joins TRBV20-1 and TRBJ2-1; 10 bases align to TRBD2. Germline V gene data show CDR1 as DFQATT and CDR2 as SNEGSKA (reference sequence). The CDR3 totals 14 residues. J was trimmed by 3 bases and V by 7 bases; bases with no gene match: 6.